This T cell receptor beta chain was sequenced for a study of cytomegalovirus exposure and HLA in healthy donors (dated by TCRdb to about 2017). For the wider study: According to a later analysis, one platform produced both the 100 to 150 validation repertoires and the 720 or so repertoires of the first cohort. The study was designed to test whether signatures of past pathogen exposure could be identified by cataloging public T cell receptors. In addition to the first cohort of approximately 670 subjects, a separate validation cohort of under 150 different subjects was used. High-throughput TCR immunosequencing, statistical association of individual TCRs with disease status, and machine learning were combined to predict cytomegalovirus infection status. On the study overall, not on this receptor specifically: In vitro tests confirmed that three of the cytomegalovirus-associated TCR beta chains recognize cytomegalovirus antigens. The study listed 150 to 200 TCR beta chains as associated with cytomegalovirus. A later analysis found that TCRs clustered in the first cohort also tended to co-occur in the approximately 120 validation repertoires, with approximately 93% of cluster scores above 0. It was suggested by the authors that the approach could potentially be generalized to other disease states and immunological phenotypes. Most TCR sequences were seen in very few donors, while some public TCRs were found in many individuals. The classifier was reported to diagnose cytomegalovirus status with high specificity and sensitivity in both the original cohort and the validation cohort. A later analysis had no HLA typing for the validation cohort, so co-occurrence there was scored across all 130 or so repertoires.

Separate from the approximately 700-subject first cohort, the validation cohort of about 120 subjects was the group to which the donors belonged. For this clone: Its cognate antigen has yet to be identified. No clone much larger than this one lies a single base away; base qualities are absent.

Receptor amplification or capture employed the immunoSEQ multiplex PCR assay. The published analysis was carried out like this. A statistical classification framework was built for diagnosing cytomegalovirus status from the catalog of TCR beta chain sequences. Here the immuneACCESS table is served through TCRdb, limited to in-frame sequences with V and J called. Missing clones are a known gap in these copies; in checked studies unresolved V genes cover under half, and the rest lacks a known reason. The D gene and trimming were derived from the DNA, and the V and J assignments and clone size from that table. For this sample the table gives approximately 180,000 clones, of which 80% to 90% were detected only once. Clones ranked in the top ten supply roughly 1.4% of the sample. V is shortened by 4 bases, J by 0 bases, and the region joining them spans 4 bases. The germline V gene provides CDR1 SGHDT and CDR2 YYEEEE. The CDR3 sequence holds 12 residues, the cysteine and phenylalanine included. CDR3 DNA is the only sequence kept; it has 36 bases, read in frame from the first base.

The clonotype comes from a woman in her 30s in good health and CMV-seronegative. The chain couples TRBV5-6 to TRBJ1-2, with an unclear D gene assignment. The specimen sequenced was PBMCs. The nucleotide sequence is TGTGCCAGCAGCCCCTCTAACTATGGCTACACCTTC. Its translation is CASSPSNYGYTF.